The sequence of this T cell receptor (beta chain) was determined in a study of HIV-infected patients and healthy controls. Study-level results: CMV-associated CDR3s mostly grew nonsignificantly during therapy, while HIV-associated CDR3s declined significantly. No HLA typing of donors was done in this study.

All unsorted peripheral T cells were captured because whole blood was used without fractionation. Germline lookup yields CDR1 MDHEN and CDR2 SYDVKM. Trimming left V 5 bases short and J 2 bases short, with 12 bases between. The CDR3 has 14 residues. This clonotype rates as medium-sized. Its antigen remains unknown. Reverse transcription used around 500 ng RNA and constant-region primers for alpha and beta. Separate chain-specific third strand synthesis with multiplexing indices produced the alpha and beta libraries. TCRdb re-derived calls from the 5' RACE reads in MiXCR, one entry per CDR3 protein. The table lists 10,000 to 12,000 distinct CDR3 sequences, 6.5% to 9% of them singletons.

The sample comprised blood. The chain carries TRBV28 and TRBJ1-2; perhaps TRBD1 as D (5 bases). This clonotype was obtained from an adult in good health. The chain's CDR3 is CASSPLDRNYGYTF. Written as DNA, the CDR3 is TGTGCCAGCAGTCCCTTAGACAGAAACTATGGCTACACCTTC.